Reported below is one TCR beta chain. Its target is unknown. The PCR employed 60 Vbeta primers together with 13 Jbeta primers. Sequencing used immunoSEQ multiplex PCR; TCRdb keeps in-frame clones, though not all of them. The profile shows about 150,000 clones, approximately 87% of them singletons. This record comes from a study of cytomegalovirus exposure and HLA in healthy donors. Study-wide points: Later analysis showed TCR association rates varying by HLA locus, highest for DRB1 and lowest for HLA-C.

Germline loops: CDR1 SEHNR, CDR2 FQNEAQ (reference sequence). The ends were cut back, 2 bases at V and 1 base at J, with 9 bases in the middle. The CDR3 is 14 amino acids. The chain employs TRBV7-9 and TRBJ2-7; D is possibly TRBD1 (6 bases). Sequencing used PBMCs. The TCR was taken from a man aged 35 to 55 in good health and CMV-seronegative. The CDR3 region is CASSLPGQSYEQYF. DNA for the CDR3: TGTGCCAGCAGCTTACCTGGACAGTCCTACGAGCAGTACTTC.